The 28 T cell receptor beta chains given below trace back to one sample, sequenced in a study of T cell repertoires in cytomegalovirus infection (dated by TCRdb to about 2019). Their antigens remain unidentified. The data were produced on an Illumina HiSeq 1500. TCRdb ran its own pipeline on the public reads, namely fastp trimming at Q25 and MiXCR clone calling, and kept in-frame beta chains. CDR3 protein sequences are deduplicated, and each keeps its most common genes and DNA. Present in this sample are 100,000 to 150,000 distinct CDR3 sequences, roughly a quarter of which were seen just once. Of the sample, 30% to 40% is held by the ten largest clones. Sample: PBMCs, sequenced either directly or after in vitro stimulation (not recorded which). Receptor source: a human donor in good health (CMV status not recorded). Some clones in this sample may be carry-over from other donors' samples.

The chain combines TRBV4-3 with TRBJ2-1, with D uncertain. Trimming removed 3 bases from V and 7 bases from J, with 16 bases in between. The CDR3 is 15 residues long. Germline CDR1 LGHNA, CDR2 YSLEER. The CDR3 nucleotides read TGCGCCAGCAGCCACGACCCTTTATCTAGTAATGAGCAGTTCTTC. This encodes CASSHDPLSSNEQFF.

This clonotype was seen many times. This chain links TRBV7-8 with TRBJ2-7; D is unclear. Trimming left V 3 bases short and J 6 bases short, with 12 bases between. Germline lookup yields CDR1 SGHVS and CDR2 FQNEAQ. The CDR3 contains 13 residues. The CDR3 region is CASSFDALGEQYV. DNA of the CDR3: TGTGCCAGCAGCTTTGATGCGCTGGGCGAGCAGTACGTC.

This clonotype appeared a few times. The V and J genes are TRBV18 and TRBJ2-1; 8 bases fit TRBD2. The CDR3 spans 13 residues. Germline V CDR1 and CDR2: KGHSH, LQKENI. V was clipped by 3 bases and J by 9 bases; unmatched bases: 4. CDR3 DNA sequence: TGTGCCAGCTCACCGACTAGCGACGGTGAGCAGTTCTTC. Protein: CASSPTSDGEQFF.

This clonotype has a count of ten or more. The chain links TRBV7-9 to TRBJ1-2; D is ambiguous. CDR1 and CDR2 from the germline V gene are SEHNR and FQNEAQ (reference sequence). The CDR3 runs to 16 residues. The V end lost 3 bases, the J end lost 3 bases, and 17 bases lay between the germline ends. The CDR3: CASSFRDLRSDYGYTF. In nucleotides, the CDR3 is TGTGCCAGCAGCTTCCGTGATTTACGTTCTGACTATGGCTACACCTTC.

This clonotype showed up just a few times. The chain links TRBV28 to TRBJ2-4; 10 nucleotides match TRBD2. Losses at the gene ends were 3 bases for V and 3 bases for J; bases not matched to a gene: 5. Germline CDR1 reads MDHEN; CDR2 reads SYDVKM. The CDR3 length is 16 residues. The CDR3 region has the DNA TGTGCCAGCAGTTTGCGGACTAGCGGTGACAAAAACATTCAGTACTTC. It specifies CASSLRTSGDKNIQYF.

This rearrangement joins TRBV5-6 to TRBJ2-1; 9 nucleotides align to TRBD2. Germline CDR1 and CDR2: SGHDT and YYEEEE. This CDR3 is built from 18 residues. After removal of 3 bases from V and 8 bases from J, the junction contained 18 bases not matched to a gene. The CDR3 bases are TGTGCCAGCAGCTCCGGCGGGGGGGCCGGACTAGCCTTCGATGAGCAGTTCTTC. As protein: CASSSGGGAGLAFDEQFF.

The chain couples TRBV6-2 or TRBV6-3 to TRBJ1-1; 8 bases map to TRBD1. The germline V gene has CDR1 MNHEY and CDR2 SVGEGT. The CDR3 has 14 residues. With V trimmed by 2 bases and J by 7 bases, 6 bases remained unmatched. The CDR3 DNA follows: TGTGCCAGCAGTTACGTGACAGGGGCCGATGAAGCTTTCTTT. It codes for CASSYVTGADEAFF.

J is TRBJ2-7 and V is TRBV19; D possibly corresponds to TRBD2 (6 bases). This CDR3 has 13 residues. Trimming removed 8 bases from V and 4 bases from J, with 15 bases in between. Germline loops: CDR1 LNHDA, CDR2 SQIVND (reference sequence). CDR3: CASQPLGSYEQYF. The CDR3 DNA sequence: TGTGCCAGTCAACCCCTCGGGAGTTACGAGCAGTACTTC.

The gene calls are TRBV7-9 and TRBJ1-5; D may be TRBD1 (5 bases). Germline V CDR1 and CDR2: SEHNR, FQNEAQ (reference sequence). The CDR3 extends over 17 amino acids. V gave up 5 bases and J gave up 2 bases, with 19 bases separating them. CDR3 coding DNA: TGTGCCAGCAGCCGGGCGGGGGGGAACGGGGGCAATCAGCCCCAGCATTTT. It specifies CASSRAGGNGGNQPQHF.

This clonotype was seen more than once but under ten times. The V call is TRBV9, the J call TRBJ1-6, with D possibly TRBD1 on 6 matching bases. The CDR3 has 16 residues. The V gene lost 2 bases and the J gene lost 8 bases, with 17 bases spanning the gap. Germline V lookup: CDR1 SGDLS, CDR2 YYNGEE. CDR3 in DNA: TGTGCCAGCAGCGTTGAACAGGGTGGGCGAGATTCACCCCTCCACTTT. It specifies CASSVEQGGRDSPLHF.

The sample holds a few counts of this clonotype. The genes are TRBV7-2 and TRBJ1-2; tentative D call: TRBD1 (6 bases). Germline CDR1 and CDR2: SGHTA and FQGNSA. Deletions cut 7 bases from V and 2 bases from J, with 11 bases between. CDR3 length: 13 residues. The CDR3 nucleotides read TGTGCCAGCACCGTAAGGGGGAACTATGGCTACACCTTC. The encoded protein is CASTVRGNYGYTF.

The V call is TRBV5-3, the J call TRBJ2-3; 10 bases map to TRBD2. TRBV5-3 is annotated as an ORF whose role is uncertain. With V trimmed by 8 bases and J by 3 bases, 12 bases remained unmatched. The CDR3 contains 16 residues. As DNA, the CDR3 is TGTGCCAGCAGCCCAGGACTAGCGGCCTGGACAGATACGCAGTATTTT. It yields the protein CASSPGLAAWTDTQYF.

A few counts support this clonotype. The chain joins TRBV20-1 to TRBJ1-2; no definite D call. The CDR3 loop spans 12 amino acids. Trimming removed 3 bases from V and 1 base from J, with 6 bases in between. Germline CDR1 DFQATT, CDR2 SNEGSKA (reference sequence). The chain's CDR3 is CSARDLNYGYTF. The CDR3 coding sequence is TGCAGTGCTAGGGACCTTAACTATGGCTACACCTTC.

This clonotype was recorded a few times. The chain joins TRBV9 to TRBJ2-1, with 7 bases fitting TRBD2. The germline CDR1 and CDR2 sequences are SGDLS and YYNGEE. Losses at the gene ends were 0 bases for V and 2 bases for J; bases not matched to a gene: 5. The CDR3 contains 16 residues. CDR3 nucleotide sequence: TGTGCCAGCAGCGTAGCAGGTGCGGGGGCCTACAATGAGCAGTTCTTC. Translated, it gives CASSVAGAGAYNEQFF.

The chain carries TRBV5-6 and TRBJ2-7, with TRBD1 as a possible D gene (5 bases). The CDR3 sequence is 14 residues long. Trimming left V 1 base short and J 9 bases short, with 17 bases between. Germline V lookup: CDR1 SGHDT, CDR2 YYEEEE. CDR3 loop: CASSLLGRADGQYV. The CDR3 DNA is TGTGCCAGCAGCTTGTTGGGCAGGGCGGACGGGCAGTACGTC.

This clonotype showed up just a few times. CDR3 sequence: CASSYRQSYNEQFF. The CDR3 region has the DNA TGTGCCAGCAGTTACAGGCAGTCCTACAATGAGCAGTTCTTC. The chain carries TRBV6-2 or TRBV6-3 and TRBJ2-1; D gene ambiguous. The CDR3 length is 14 residues. CDR1 MNHEY and CDR2 SVGEGT come from the germline V gene. Trimming removed 2 bases from V and 1 base from J, with 6 bases in between.

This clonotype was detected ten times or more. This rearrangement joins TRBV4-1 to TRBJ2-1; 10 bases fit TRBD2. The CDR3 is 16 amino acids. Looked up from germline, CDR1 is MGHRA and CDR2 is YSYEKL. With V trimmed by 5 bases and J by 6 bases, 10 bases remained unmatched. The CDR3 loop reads CASSSVGTSVGNEQFF. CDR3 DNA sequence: TGCGCCAGCAGCTCTGTTGGGACTAGCGTTGGCAATGAGCAGTTCTTC.

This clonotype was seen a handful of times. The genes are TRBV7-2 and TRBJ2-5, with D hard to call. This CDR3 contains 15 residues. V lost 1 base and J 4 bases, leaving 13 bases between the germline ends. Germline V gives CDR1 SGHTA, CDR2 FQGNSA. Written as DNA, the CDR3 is TGTGCCAGCAGCTTAGTTTGGGGATTCGGAGAGACCCAGTACTTC. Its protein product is CASSLVWGFGETQYF.

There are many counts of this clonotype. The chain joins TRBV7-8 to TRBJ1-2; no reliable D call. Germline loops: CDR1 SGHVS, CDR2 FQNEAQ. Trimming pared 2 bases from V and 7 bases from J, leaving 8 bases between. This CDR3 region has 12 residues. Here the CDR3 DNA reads TGTGCCAGCAGCTTATCGTATGGTGGCTACACCTTC. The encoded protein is CASSLSYGGYTF.

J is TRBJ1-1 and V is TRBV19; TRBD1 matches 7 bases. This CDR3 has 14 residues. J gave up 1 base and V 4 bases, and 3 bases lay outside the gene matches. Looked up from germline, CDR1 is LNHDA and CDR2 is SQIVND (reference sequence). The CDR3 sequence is CASSSWTGNTEAFF. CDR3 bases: TGTGCCAGTAGTAGCTGGACAGGGAACACTGAAGCTTTCTTT.

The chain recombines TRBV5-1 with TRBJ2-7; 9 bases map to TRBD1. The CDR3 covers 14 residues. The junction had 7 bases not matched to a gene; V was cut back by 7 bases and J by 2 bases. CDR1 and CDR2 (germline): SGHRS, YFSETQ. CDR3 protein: CASRRWTGAYEQYF. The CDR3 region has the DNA TGCGCCAGCCGCCGGTGGACAGGGGCCTACGAGCAGTACTTC.

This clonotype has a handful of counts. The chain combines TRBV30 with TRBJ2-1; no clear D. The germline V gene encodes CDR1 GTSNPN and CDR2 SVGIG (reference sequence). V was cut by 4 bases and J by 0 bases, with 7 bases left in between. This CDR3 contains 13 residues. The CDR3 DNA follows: TGTGCCTGGACTAGGAGCTCCTACAATGAGCAGTTCTTC. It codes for CAWTRSSYNEQFF.

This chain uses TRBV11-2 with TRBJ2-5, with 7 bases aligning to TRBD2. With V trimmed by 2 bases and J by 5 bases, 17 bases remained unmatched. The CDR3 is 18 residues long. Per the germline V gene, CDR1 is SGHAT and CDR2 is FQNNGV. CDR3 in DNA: TGTGCCAGCAGCTTAACCAGTCTCCTTAGCGGCGGGGGTGAGACCCAGTACTTC. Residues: CASSLTSLLSGGGETQYF.

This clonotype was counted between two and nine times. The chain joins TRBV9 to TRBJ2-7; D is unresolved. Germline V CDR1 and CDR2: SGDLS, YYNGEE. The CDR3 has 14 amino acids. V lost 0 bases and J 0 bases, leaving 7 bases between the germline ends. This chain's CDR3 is CASSVGGSSYEQYF. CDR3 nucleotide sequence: TGTGCCAGCAGCGTAGGGGGTAGCTCCTACGAGCAGTACTTC.

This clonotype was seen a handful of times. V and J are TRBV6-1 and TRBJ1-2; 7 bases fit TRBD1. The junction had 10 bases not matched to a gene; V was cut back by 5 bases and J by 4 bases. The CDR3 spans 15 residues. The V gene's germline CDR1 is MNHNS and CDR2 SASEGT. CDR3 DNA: TGTGCCAGCAGTTCCCAGGGGGGAGCGCCCTATGGCTACACCTTC. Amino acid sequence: CASSSQGGAPYGYTF.

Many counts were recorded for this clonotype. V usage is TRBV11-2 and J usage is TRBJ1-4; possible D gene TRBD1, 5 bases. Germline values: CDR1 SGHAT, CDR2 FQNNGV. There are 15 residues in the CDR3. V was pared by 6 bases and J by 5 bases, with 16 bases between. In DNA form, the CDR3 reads TGTGCCAGCAGTCGTATTACGTCAGGGAATGAAAAACTGTTTTTT. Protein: CASSRITSGNEKLFF. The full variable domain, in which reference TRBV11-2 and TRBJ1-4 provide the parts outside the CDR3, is EAGVAQSPRYKIIEKRQSVAFWCNPISGHATLYWYQQILGQGPKLLIQFQNNGVVDDSQLPKDRFSAERLKGVDSTLKIQPAKLEDSAVYLCASSRITSGNEKLFFGSGTQLSVL.

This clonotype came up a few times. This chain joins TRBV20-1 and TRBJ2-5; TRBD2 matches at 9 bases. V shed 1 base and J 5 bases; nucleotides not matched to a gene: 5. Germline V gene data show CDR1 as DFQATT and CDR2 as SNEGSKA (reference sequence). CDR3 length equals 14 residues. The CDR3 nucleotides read TGCAGTGCTAGAGTGGGACTAGCTACTGAGACCCAGTACTTC. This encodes CSARVGLATETQYF.

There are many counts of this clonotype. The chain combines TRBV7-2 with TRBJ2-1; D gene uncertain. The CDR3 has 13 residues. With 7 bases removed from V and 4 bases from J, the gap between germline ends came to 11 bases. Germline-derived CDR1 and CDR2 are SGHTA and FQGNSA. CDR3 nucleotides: TGTGCCAGCAACGAAGATCAATACAATGAGCAGTTCTTC. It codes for CASNEDQYNEQFF. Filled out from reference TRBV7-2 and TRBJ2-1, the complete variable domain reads GAGVSQSPSNKVTEKGKDVELRCDPISGHTALYWYRQSLGQGLEFLIYFQGNSAPDKSGLPSDRFSAERTGGSVSTLTIQRTQQEDSAVYLCASNEDQYNEQFFGPGTRLTVL.